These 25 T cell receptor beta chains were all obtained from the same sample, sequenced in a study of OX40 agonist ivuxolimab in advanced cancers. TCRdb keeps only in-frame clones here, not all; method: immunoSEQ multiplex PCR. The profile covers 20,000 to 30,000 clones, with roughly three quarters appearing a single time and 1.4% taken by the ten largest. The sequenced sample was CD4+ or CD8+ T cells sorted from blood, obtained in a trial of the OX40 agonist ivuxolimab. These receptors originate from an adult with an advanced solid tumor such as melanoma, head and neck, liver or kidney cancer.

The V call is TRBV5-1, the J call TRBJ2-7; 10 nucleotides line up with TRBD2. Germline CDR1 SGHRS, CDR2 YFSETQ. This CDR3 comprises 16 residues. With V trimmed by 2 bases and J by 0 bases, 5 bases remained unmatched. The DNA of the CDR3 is TGCGCCAGCAGCTTAGTAGCGGGAGGTCCCTCCTACGAGCAGTACTTC. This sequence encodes CASSLVAGGPSYEQYF. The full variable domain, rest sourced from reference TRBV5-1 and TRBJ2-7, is KAGVTQTPRYLIKTRGQQVTLSCSPISGHRSVSWYQQTPGQGLQFLFEYFSETQRNKGNFPGRFSGRQFSNSRSEMNVSTLELGDSALYLCASSLVAGGPSYEQYFGPGTRLTVT.

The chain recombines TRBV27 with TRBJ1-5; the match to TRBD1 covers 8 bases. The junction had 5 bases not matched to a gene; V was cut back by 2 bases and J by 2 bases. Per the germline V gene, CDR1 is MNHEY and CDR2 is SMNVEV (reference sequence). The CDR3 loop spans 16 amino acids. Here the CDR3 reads CASSLRPGQGNQPQHF. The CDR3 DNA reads TGTGCCAGCAGTTTACGACCGGGACAGGGCAATCAGCCCCAGCATTTT.

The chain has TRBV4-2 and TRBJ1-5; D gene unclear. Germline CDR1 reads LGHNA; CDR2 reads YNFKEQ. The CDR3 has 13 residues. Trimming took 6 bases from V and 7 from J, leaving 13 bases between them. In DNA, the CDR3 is TGTGCCAGCAGTCCCCGCGAGGGACAGCCCCAGCATTTT. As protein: CASSPREGQPQHF.

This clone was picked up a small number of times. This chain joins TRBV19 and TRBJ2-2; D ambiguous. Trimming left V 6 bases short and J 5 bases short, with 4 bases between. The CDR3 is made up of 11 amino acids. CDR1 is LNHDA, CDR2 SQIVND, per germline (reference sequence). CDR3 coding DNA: TGTGCCAGTAGGTTAACCGGGGAGCTGTTTTTT. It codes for CASRLTGELFF.

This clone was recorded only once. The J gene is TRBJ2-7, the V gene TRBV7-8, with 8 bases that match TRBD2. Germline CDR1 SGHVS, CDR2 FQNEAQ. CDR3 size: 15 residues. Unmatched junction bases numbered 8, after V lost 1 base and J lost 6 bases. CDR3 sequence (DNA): TGTGCCAGCAGCTTAGTGGGTCGGGGGGGCTCCGAGCAGTACTTC. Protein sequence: CASSLVGRGGSEQYF. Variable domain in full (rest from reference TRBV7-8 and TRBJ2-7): GAGVSQSPRYKVAKRGQDVALRCDPISGHVSLFWYQQALGQGPEFLTYFQNEAQLDKSGLPSDRFFAERPEGSVSTLKIQRTQQEDSAVYLCASSLVGRGGSEQYFGPGTRLTVT.

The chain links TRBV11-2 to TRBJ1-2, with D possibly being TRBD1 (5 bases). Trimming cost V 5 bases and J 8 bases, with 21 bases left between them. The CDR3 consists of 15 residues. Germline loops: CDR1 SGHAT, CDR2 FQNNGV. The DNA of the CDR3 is TGTGCCAGCAGCCCGTTATATCGGCAGGGTAGAGGCTACACCTTC. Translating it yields CASSPLYRQGRGYTF.

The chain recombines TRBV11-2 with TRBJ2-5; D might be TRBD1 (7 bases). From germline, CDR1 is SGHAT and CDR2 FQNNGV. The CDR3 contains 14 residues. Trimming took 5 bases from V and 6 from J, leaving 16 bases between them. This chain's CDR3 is CASSRRQGGQTQYF. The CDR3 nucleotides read TGTGCCAGCAGCCGTAGGCAGGGGGGCCAGACCCAGTACTTC.

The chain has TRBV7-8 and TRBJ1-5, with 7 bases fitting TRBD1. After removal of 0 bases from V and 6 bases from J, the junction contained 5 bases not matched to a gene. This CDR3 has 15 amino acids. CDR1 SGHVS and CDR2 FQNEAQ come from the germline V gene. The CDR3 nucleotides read TGTGCCAGCAGCTTAGCTTCTAGGGGGCTTCAGCCCCAGCATTTT. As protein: CASSLASRGLQPQHF. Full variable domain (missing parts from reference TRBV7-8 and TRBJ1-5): GAGVSQSPRYKVAKRGQDVALRCDPISGHVSLFWYQQALGQGPEFLTYFQNEAQLDKSGLPSDRFFAERPEGSVSTLKIQRTQQEDSAVYLCASSLASRGLQPQHFGDGTRLSIL.

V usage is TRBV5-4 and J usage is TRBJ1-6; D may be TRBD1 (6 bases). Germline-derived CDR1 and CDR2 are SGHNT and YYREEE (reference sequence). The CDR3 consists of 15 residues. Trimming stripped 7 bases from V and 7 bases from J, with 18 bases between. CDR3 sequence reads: CASSPDGRGNSPLHF. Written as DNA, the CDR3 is TGTGCCAGCTCCCCTGATGGCAGGGGAAATTCACCCCTCCACTTT.

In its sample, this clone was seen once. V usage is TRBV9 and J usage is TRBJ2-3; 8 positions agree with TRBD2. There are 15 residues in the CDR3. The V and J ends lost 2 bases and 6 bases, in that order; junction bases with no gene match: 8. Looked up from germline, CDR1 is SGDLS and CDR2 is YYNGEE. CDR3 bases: TGTGCCAGCAGCGTGAGTAGCGGGATGGGGGATACGCAGTATTTT. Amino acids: CASSVSSGMGDTQYF. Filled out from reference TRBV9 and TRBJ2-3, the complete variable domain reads DSGVTQTPKHLITATGQRVTLRCSPRSGDLSVYWYQQSLDQGLQFLIQYYNGEERAKGNILERFSAQQFPDLHSELNLSSLELGDSALYFCASSVSSGMGDTQYFGPGTRLTVL.

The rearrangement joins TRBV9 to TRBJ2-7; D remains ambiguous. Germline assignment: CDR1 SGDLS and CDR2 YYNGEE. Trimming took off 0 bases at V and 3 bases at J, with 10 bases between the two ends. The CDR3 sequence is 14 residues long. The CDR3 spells CASSVGQINYEQYF. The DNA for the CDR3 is TGTGCCAGCAGCGTAGGGCAGATCAACTACGAGCAGTACTTC. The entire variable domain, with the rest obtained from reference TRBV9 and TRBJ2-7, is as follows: DSGVTQTPKHLITATGQRVTLRCSPRSGDLSVYWYQQSLDQGLQFLIQYYNGEERAKGNILERFSAQQFPDLHSELNLSSLELGDSALYFCASSVGQINYEQYFGPGTRLTVT.

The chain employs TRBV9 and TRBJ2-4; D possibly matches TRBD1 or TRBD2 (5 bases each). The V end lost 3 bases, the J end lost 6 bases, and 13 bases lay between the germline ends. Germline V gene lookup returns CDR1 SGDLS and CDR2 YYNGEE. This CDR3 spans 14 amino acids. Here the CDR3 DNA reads TGTGCCAGCAGCGCCGGGGACGGAGGAAACATTCAGTACTTC. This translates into CASSAGDGGNIQYF.

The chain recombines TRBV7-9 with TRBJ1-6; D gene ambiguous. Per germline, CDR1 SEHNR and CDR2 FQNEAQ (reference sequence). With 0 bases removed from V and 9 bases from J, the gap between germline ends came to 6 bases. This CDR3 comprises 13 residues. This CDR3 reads CASSLAEGSPLHF. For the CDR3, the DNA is TGTGCCAGCAGCTTAGCCGAGGGTTCACCCCTCCACTTT.

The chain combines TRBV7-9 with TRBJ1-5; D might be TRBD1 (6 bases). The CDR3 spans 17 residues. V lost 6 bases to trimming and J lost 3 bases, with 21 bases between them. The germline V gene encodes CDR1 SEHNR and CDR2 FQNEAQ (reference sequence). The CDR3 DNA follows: TGTGCCAGCAGTCTAGGGCAGGGGATAAGGTACAATCAGCCCCAGCATTTT. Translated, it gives CASSLGQGIRYNQPQHF.

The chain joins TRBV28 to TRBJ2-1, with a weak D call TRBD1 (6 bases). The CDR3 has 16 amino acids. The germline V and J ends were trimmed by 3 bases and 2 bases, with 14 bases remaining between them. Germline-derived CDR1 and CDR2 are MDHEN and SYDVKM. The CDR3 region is CASSLYRAGAYNEQFF. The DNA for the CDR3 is TGTGCCAGCAGTTTGTACAGGGCAGGAGCCTACAATGAGCAGTTCTTC.

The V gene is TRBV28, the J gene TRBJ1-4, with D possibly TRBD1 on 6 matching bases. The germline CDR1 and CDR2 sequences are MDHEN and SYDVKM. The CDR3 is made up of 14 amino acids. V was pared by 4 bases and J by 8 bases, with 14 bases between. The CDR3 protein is CASSSGGFSEKLFF. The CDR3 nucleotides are TGTGCCAGCAGTTCCGGGGGCTTCTCAGAAAAACTGTTTTTT.

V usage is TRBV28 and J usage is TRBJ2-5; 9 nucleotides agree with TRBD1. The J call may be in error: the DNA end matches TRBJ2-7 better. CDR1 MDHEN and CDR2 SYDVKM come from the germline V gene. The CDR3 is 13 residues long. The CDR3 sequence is CASKTGGSYEQYF. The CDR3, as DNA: TGTGCCAGCAAGACAGGGGGGTCCTACGAGCAGTACTTC.

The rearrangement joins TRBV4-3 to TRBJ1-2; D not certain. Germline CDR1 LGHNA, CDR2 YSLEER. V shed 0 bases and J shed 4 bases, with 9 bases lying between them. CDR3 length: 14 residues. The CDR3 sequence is CASSQEKGPYGYTF. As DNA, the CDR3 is TGCGCCAGCAGCCAAGAAAAAGGTCCCTATGGCTACACCTTC.

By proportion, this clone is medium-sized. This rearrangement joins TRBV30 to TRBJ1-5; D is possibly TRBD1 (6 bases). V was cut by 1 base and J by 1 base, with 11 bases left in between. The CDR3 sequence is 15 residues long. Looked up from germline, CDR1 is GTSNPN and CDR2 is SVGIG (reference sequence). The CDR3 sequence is CAWSARGSSNQPQHF. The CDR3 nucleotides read TGTGCCTGGAGTGCCAGGGGATCCAGCAATCAGCCCCAGCATTTT.

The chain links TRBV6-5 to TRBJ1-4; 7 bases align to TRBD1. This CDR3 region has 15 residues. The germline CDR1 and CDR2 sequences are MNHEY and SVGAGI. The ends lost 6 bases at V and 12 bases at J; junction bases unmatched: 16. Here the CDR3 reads CASRRGQAGPGELFF. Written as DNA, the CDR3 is TGTGCCAGCAGGCGTGGACAGGCCGGCCCTGGGGAACTGTTTTTT.

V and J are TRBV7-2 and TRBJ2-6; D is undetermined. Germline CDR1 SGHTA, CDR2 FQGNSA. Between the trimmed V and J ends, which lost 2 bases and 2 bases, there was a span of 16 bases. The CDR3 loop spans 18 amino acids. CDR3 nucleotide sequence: TGTGCCAGCAGCTTACGTTGGAGCACCTCACCTGGGGCCAACGTCCTGACTTTC. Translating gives CASSLRWSTSPGANVLTF.

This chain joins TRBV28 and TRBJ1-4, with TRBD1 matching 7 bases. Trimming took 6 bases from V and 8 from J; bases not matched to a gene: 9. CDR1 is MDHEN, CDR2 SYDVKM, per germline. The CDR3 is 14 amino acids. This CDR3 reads CASRQDRFWEKLFF. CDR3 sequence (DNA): TGTGCCAGCAGACAGGACAGGTTTTGGGAAAAACTGTTTTTT.

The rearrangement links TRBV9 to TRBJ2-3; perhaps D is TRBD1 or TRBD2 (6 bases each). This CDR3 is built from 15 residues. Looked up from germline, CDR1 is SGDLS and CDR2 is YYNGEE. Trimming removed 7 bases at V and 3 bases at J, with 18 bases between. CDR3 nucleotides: TGTGCCAGCGGCCTGAGGGGGGCGGCGACAGATACGCAGTATTTT. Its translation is CASGLRGAATDTQYF. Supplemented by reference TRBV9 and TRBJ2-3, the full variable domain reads DSGVTQTPKHLITATGQRVTLRCSPRSGDLSVYWYQQSLDQGLQFLIQYYNGEERAKGNILERFSAQQFPDLHSELNLSSLELGDSALYFCASGLRGAATDTQYFGPGTRLTVL.

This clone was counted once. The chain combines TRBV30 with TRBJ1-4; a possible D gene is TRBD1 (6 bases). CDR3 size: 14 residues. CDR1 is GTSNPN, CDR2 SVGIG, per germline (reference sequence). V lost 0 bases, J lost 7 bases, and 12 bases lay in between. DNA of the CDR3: TGTGCCTGGAGTGTACAGGGAACAGCTGAAAAACTGTTTTTT. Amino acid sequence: CAWSVQGTAEKLFF.

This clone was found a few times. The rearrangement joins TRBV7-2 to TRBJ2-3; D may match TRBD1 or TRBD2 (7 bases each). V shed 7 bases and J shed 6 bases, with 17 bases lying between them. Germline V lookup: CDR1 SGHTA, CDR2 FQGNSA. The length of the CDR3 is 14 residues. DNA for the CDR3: TGTGCCAGCACCGCCCAGGGGGGGCCGGATACGCAGTATTTT. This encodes CASTAQGGPDTQYF.